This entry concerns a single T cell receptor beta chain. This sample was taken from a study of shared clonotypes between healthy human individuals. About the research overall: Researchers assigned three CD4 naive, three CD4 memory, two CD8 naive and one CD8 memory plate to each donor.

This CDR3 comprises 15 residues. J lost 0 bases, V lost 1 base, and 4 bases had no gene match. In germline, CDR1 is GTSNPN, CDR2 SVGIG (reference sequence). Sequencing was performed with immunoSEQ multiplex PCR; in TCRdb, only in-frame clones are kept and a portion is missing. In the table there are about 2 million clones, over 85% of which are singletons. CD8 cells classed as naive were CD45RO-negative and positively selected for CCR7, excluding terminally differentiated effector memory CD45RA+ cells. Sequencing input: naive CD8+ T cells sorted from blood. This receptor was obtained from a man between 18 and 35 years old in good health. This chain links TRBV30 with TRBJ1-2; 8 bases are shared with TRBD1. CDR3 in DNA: TGTGCCTGGAGTGGGACAGGGCCTACTAACTATGGCTACACCTTC. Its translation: CAWSGTGPTNYGYTF.